These 18 T cell receptor beta chains were all obtained from the same sample, sequenced in a study of blood T cell repertoires in COVID-19. The method was immunoSEQ multiplex PCR; TCRdb's version includes in-frame clones alone and lacks a portion of them. The sample lists roughly 130,000 clones; approximately 86% were seen once. The material sequenced was PBMCs or T cells enriched from blood (not recorded which). These receptors were taken from a woman aged 50 to 60 who had recovered from COVID-19.

In regard to this clone: At the DNA level, this CDR3 is encoded by other sequences in the same sample as well. The chain couples TRBV6-5 to TRBJ2-7; D call uncertain. The V end was cut by 6 bases, the J end by 0 bases, with 3 bases between. The germline gives CDR1 MNHEY, CDR2 SVGAGI. The CDR3 contains 11 residues. CDR3 residues: CASRRSYEQYF. CDR3 DNA: TGTGCCAGCAGGCGCTCCTACGAGCAGTACTTC.

The V and J genes are TRBV7-2 and TRBJ2-7; 7 nucleotides match TRBD1. CDR1 is SGHTA and CDR2 is FQGNSA in the germline V gene. The CDR3 totals 14 residues. J lost 5 bases, V lost 4 bases, and 8 bases had no gene match. The CDR3 loop is CASSSGTVAHEQYF. The CDR3 nucleotides are TGTGCCAGCAGCTCAGGGACAGTAGCCCACGAGCAGTACTTC.

J is TRBJ2-7 and V is TRBV28; the D gene is possibly TRBD2 (6 bases). CDR3 length equals 16 residues. The V end lost 5 bases, the J end lost 1 base, and 18 bases lay between the germline ends. CDR1 and CDR2 (germline): MDHEN, SYDVKM. The CDR3 bases are TGTGCCAGCAGTCCGCAGGGAGGCAGGCGTTCCTACGAGCAGTACTTC. Translating it yields CASSPQGGRRSYEQYF. The full variable domain, its missing parts supplied by reference TRBV28 and TRBJ2-7, is DVKVTQSSRYLVKRTGEKVFLECVQDMDHENMFWYRQDPGLGLRLIYFSYDVKMKEKGDIPEGYSVSREKKERFSLILESASTNQTSMYLCASSPQGGRRSYEQYFGPGTRLTVT.

This clone appeared once. The rearrangement uses TRBV7-2 and TRBJ2-7; perhaps TRBD2 as D (6 bases). The CDR3 extends over 13 amino acids. Trimming took 8 bases from V and 3 from J, leaving 14 bases between them. Germline V gives CDR1 SGHTA, CDR2 FQGNSA. Here the CDR3 DNA reads TGTGCCAGCTGTATTAGCGGTAACTACGAGCAGTACTTC. This encodes CASCISGNYEQYF.

J is TRBJ1-5 and V is TRBV10-3; D gene uncertain. The germline CDR1 and CDR2 sequences are ENHRY and SYGVKD. Trimming pared 0 bases from V and 6 bases from J, leaving 9 bases between. The CDR3 length is 14 residues. CDR3 in DNA: TGTGCCATCAGTGAGTCTTCTCGGGGTCAGCCCCAGCATTTT. Translated, it gives CAISESSRGQPQHF.

The rearrangement uses TRBV23-1 and TRBJ2-7; a weak D match, TRBD1 (5 bases). TRBV23-1 carries the ORF label, with uncertain function. V gave up 0 bases and J gave up 3 bases, with 18 bases separating them. CDR3 length: 17 amino acids. Here the CDR3 DNA reads TGCGCCAGCAGTCAATCGCCCCCGTTGACAGATGACTACGAGCAGTACTTC. The encoded protein is CASSQSPPLTDDYEQYF.

The CDR3 protein is CASSIVAGDEQFF. CDR3 DNA sequence: TGTGCCAGTAGTATCGTGGCGGGGGACGAGCAGTTCTTC. This chain uses TRBV19 with TRBJ2-1; 7 bases agree with TRBD2. CDR3 length: 13 residues. Germline V CDR1 and CDR2: LNHDA, SQIVND (reference sequence). V was pared by 3 bases and J by 10 bases, with 6 bases of the junction left unmatched.

This chain connects TRBV18 to TRBJ2-7, with 9 bases aligning to TRBD1. J gave up 7 bases and V 6 bases, and 10 bases lay outside the gene matches. The CDR3 is made up of 14 amino acids. Germline assignment: CDR1 KGHSH and CDR2 LQKENI. The chain's CDR3 is CASSPGTGTGEQYF. In DNA form, the CDR3 reads TGTGCCAGCTCGCCGGGGACAGGGACGGGGGAGCAGTACTTC.

The V call is TRBV7-2, the J call TRBJ2-6; 7 bases fit TRBD1. V lost 5 bases and J lost 2; bases outside the gene matches: 6. From germline, CDR1 is SGHTA and CDR2 FQGNSA. This CDR3 contains 16 residues. The CDR3 DNA reads TGTGCCAGCAGCCTCCAAGGGGGCACTGGGGCCAACGTCCTGACTTTC. Protein: CASSLQGGTGANVLTF. The full variable domain, in which reference TRBV7-2 and TRBJ2-6 provide the parts outside the CDR3, is GAGVSQSPSNKVTEKGKDVELRCDPISGHTALYWYRQSLGQGLEFLIYFQGNSAPDKSGLPSDRFSAERTGGSVSTLTIQRTQQEDSAVYLCASSLQGGTGANVLTFGAGSRLTVL.

V is TRBV19 and J is TRBJ1-2, with no clear D. V was pared by 1 base and J by 7 bases, with 7 bases between. Looked up from germline, CDR1 is LNHDA and CDR2 is SQIVND (reference sequence). The CDR3 has 12 amino acids. The CDR3 region is CASSIGGPGYTF. CDR3 DNA sequence: TGTGCCAGTAGTATAGGAGGGCCTGGCTACACCTTC.

The CDR3 reads CASTKQGPAEAFF. CDR3 DNA: TGTGCCAGCACTAAACAGGGTCCGGCTGAAGCTTTCTTT. This rearrangement joins TRBV6-5 to TRBJ1-1; tentatively, D is TRBD1 (6 bases). The CDR3 is 13 residues long. Germline CDR1 and CDR2: MNHEY and SVGAGI. V was trimmed by 7 bases and J by 6 bases, leaving 15 bases between them.

The J gene is TRBJ2-1, the V gene TRBV11-2, with 8 nucleotides matching TRBD2. This CDR3 has 14 amino acids. CDR1 is SGHAT and CDR2 is FQNNGV in the germline V gene. Trimming at V came to 5 bases and at J to 10 bases, leaving 10 bases not matched to a gene. CDR3 residues: CASSPGTSWLEQFF. In DNA, the CDR3 is TGTGCCAGCAGCCCCGGGACTAGTTGGTTGGAGCAGTTCTTC.

The genes are TRBV19 and TRBJ1-5; 9 bases fit TRBD1. CDR1 and CDR2 (germline): LNHDA, SQIVND (reference sequence). This CDR3 spans 16 amino acids. Trimming removed 5 bases from V and 3 bases from J; junction bases left unmatched: 8. CDR3 nucleotides: TGTGCCAGTAGTCCCCAAGGACAGGGGTCCAATCAGCCCCAGCATTTT. It specifies CASSPQGQGSNQPQHF.

The rearrangement links TRBV11-2 to TRBJ1-4, with TRBD1 matching 9 bases. The CDR3 is 15 residues long. The germline gives CDR1 SGHAT, CDR2 FQNNGV. J gave up 8 bases and V 1 base, and 5 bases lay outside the gene matches. The CDR3, as DNA: TGTGCCAGCAGCTTAGCCCGGACAGGGGTCGAAAAACTGTTTTTT. It yields the protein CASSLARTGVEKLFF.

V is TRBV3-1 (or the pseudogene TRBV3-2) and J is TRBJ2-5, with TRBD2 matching 13 bases. The germline V gene has CDR1 LGHDT and CDR2 YNNKEL (reference sequence). Trimming removed 1 base from V and 5 bases from J; junction bases left unmatched: 7. This CDR3 region has 17 residues. CDR3 residues: CASSQAGTSGVRETQYF. The CDR3 nucleotides read TGTGCCAGCAGCCAAGCCGGGACTAGCGGGGTTAGGGAGACCCAGTACTTC.

The gene calls are TRBV2 and TRBJ1-1; D is undetermined. Germline V gene lookup returns CDR1 SNHLY and CDR2 FYNNEI. This CDR3 spans 11 amino acids. Trimming took 10 bases from V and 3 from J, leaving 9 bases between them. CDR3 nucleotides: TGTGCCACACGGGGAGACACTGAAGCTTTCTTT. Amino acid sequence: CATRGDTEAFF.

The rearrangement joins TRBV5-1 to TRBJ2-3; perhaps TRBD1 as D (6 bases). V gave up 4 bases and J gave up 1 base, with 10 bases separating them. Germline values: CDR1 SGHRS, CDR2 YFSETQ. The CDR3 spans 14 residues. The DNA of the CDR3 is TGCGCCAGCAGCCCTGGACAGCGCACAGATACGCAGTATTTT. It is translated as CASSPGQRTDTQYF.

V gene TRBV12-5 combines with J gene TRBJ1-2, with 9 bases matching TRBD1. CDR1 and CDR2 (germline): LGHNT, FRNRAP. CDR3 size: 15 residues. With V trimmed by 0 bases and J by 7 bases, 6 bases remained unmatched. In DNA, the CDR3 is TGTGCTAGTGGTTTGGTACTACAGGGGGCAGCTGGCTACACCTTC. Translating it yields CASGLVLQGAAGYTF.